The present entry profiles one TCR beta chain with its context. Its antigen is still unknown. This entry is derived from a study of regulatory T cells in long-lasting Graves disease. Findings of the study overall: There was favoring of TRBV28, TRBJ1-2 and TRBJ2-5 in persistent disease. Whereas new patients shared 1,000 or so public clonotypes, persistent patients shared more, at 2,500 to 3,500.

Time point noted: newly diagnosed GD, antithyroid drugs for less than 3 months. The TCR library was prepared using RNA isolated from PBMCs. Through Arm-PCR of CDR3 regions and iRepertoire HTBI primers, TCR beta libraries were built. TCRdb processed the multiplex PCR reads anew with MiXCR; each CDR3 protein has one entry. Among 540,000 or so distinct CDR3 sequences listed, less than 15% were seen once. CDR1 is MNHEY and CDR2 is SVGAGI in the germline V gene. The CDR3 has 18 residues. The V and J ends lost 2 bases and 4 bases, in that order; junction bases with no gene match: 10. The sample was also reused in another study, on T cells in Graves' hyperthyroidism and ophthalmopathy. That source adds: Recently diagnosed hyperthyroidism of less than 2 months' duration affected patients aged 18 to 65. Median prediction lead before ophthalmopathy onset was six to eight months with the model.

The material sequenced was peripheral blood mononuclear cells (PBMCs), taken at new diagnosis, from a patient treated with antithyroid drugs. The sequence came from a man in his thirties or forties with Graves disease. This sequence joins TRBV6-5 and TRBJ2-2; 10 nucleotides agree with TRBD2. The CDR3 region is CASSYSLAGVWSTGELFF. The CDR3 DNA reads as TGTGCCAGCAGTTACAGTCTAGCGGGAGTATGGAGCACCGGGGAGCTGTTTTTT.